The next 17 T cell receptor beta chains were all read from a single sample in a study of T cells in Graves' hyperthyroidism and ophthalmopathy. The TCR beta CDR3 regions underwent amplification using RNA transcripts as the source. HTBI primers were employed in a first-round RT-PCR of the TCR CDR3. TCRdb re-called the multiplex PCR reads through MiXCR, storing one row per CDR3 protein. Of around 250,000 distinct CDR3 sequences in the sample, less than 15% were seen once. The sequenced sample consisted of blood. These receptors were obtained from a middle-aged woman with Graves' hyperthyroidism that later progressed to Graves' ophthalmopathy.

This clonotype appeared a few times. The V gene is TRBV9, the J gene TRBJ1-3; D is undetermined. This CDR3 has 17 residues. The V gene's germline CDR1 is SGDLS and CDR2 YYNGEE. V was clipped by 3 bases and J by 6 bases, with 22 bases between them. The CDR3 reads CASSGTRTPSPENTIYF. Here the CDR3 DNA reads TGTGCCAGCAGCGGGACCAGGACCCCCTCTCCCGAAAACACCATATATTTT. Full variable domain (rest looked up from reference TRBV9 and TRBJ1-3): DSGVTQTPKHLITATGQRVTLRCSPRSGDLSVYWYQQSLDQGLQFLIQYYNGEERAKGNILERFSAQQFPDLHSELNLSSLELGDSALYFCASSGTRTPSPENTIYFGEGSWLTVV.

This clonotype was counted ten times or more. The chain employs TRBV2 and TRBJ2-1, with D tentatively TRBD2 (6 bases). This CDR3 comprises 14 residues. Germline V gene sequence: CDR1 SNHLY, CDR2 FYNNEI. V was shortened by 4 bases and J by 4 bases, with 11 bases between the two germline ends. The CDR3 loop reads CASSAGTSYNEQFF. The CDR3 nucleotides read TGTGCCAGCAGTGCGGGGACTTCATACAATGAGCAGTTCTTC.

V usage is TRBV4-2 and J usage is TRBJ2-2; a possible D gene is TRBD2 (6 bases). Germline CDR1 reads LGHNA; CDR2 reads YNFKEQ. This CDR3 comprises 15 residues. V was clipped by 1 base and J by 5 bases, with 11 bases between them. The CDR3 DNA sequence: TGTGCCAGCAGCCAAGTTTCGGGAGCTACCGGGGAGCTGTTTTTT. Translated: CASSQVSGATGELFF.

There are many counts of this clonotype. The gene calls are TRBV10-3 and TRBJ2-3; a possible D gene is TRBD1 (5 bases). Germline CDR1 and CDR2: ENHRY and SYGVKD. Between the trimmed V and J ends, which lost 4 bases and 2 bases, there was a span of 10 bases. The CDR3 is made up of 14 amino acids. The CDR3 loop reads CAISVTVDTDTQYF. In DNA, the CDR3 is TGTGCCATCAGTGTGACAGTTGACACAGATACGCAGTATTTT.

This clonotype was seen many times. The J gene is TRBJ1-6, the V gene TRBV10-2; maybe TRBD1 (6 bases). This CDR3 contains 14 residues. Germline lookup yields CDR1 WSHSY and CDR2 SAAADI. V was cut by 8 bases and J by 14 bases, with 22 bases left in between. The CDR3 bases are TGCGCCAGCGGGCGGACAGATTTGCTTGCGGCCCTCCACTTT. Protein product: CASGRTDLLAALHF.

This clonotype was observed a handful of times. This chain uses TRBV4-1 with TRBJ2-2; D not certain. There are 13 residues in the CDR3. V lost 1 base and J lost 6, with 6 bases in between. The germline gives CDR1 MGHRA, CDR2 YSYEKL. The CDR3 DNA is TGCGCCAGCAGCCAAGTTCTTGCCGGGGAGCTGTTTTTT. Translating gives CASSQVLAGELFF.

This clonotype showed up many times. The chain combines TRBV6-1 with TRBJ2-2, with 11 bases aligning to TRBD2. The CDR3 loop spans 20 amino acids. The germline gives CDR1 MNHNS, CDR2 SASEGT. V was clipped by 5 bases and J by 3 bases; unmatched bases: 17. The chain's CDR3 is CASSHKDITSGSLDTGELFF. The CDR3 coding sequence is TGTGCCAGCAGTCATAAAGATATAACTAGCGGGAGCCTTGACACCGGGGAGCTGTTTTTT.

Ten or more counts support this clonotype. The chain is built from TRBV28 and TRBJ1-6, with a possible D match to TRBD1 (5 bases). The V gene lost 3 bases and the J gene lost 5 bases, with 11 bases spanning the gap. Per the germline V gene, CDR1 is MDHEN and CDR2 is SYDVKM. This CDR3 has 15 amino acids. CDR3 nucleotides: TGTGCCAGCAGTTTGCAAGGGGTTAATAATTCACCCCTCCACTTT. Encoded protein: CASSLQGVNNSPLHF.

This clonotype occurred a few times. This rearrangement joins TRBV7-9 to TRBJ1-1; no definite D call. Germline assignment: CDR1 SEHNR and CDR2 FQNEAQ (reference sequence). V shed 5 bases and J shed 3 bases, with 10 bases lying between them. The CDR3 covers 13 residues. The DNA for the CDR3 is TGTGCCAGCAGCATAATGGGCGACACTGAAGCTTTCTTT. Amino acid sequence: CASSIMGDTEAFF. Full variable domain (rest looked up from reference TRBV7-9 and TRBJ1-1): DTGVSQNPRHKITKRGQNVTFRCDPISEHNRLYWYRQTLGQGPEFLTYFQNEAQLEKSRLLSDRFSAERPKGSFSTLEIQRTEQGDSAMYLCASSIMGDTEAFFGQGTRLTVV.

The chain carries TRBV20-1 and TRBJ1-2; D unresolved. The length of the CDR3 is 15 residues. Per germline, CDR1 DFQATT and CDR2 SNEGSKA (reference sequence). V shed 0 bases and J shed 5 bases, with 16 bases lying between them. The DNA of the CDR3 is TGCAGTGCTAGAGATCCCGGCAGGAAAGGGTATGGCTACACCTTC. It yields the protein CSARDPGRKGYGYTF.

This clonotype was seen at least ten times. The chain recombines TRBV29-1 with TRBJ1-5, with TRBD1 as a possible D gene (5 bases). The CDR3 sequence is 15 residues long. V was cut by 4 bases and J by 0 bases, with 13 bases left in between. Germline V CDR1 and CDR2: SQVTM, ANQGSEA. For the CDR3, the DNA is TGCAGCGTTGGACCGGGGCCCTTTAGCAATCAGCCCCAGCATTTT. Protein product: CSVGPGPFSNQPQHF.

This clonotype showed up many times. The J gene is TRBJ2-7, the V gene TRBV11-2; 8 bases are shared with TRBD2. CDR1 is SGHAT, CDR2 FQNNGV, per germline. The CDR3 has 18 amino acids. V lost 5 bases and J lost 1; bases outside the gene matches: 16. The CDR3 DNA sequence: TGTGCCAGCAGCCCGCACCCGGACCGGGAGGGCGTTTCCTACGAGCAGTACTTC. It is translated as CASSPHPDREGVSYEQYF.

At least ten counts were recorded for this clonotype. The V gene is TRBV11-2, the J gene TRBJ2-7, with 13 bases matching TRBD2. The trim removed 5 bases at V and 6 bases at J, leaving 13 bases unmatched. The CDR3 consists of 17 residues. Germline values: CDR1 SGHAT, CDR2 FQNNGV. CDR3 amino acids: CASSPGLAGAFPFEQYF. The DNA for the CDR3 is TGTGCCAGCAGCCCCGGACTAGCGGGAGCATTCCCTTTCGAGCAGTACTTC.

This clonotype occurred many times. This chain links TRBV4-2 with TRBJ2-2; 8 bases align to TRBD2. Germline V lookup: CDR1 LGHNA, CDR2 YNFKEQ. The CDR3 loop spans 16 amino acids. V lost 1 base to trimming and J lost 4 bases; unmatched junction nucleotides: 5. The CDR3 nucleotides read TGTGCCAGCAGCCAAGGCCTAGCGGGCGCCACCGGGGAGCTGTTTTTT. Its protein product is CASSQGLAGATGELFF.

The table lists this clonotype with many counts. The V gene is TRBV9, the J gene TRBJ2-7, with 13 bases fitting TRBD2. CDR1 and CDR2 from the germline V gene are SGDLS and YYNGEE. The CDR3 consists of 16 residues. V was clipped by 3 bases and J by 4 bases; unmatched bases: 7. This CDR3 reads CASSAGTSGILYEQYF. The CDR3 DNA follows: TGTGCCAGCAGCGCCGGGACTAGCGGGATCTTATACGAGCAGTACTTC.

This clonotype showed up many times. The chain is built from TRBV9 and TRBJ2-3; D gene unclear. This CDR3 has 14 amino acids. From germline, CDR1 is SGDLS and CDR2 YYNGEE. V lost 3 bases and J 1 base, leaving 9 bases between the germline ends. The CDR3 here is CASSEWRRTDTQYF. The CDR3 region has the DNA TGTGCCAGCAGCGAGTGGCGGCGCACAGATACGCAGTATTTT.

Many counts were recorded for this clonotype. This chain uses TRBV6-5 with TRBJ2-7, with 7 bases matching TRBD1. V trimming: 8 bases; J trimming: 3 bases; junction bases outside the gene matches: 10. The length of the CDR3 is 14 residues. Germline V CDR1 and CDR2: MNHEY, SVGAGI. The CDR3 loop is CASGEIGQVYEQYF. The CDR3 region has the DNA TGTGCCAGCGGGGAGATCGGACAGGTCTACGAGCAGTACTTC.